The next 5 T cell receptor beta chains were all read from a single sample in a study of T cell repertoires in cytomegalovirus infection. TCRdb used MiXCR to reprocess the reads, holding one entry per CDR3 protein. The data contain about 740,000 distinct CDR3 sequences, about 40% of them singletons. Sequencing used PBMCs. All receptors come from a human donor in good health (CMV status not recorded). Some clones in this sample may be carry-over from other donors' samples.

The rearrangement joins TRBV12-3 or TRBV12-4 to TRBJ2-1; 12 bases fit TRBD2. The V gene end was trimmed by 1 base and the J gene end by 8 bases; junction bases not matched to a gene: 9. The CDR3 runs to 17 residues. The CDR3 sequence is CASSLGRLAGGLDEQFF. CDR3 sequence (DNA): TGTGCCAGCAGTTTAGGCCGCCTAGCGGGAGGGCTCGATGAGCAGTTCTTC.

This clonotype showed up many times. The chain recombines TRBV7-6 with TRBJ1-3; 10 bases fit TRBD1. Losses at the gene ends were 4 bases for V and 4 bases for J; bases not matched to a gene: 4. The CDR3 loop spans 15 amino acids. Germline CDR1 and CDR2: SGHVS and FNYEAQ. The CDR3 loop is CASSSGQGYGNTIYF. CDR3 DNA sequence: TGTGCCAGCAGCTCGGGACAGGGGTACGGAAACACCATATATTTT.

V and J are TRBV4-1 and TRBJ2-1, with D tentatively TRBD2 (6 bases). The CDR3 is 19 residues long. Per germline, CDR1 MGHRA and CDR2 YSYEKL. V shed 3 bases and J shed 2 bases, with 23 bases lying between them. The CDR3 coding sequence is TGCGCCAGCAGCCACGTTGCATCGGGAGATAGCTTCACCTACAATGAGCAGTTCTTC. As protein: CASSHVASGDSFTYNEQFF.

A remark on this clonotype: This sequence may be a read error, since a much larger clone differs from it by one base. Given the absence of the conserved phenylalanine or tryptophan at the CDR3 end, a read error is likely. This chain joins TRBV10-3 and TRBJ2-5; no reliable D call. V was shortened by 3 bases and J by 0 bases, with 2 bases between the two germline ends. The CDR3 is 12 amino acids. CDR1 and CDR2 (germline): ENHRY, SYGVKD. This CDR3 is CAISDNQETQYL. DNA for the CDR3: TGTGCCATCAGTGACAACCAAGAGACCCAGTACCTC.

The V and J genes are TRBV28 and TRBJ2-1; no clear D gene. Per germline, CDR1 MDHEN and CDR2 SYDVKM. The CDR3 sequence is 12 residues long. The V gene lost 6 bases and the J gene lost 5 bases, with 8 bases spanning the gap. CDR3 protein: CASSYNNNEQFF. In nucleotides, the CDR3 is TGTGCCAGCAGCTATAATAACAATGAGCAGTTCTTC.